The clone carrying this T cell receptor (beta chain) has at least ten counts. The sample belongs to a study of Graves' ophthalmopathy and Graves' hyperthyroidism. Germline-derived CDR1 and CDR2 are MGHRA and YSYEKL. CDR3 length: 16 amino acids. V was pared by 4 bases and J by 1 base, with 17 bases between. Amplification targeted the TCR beta CDR3 regions, with RNA transcripts as the source material. First-round RT-PCR used HTBI primers; second-round multiplex PCR followed. MiXCR, applied by TCRdb to the multiplex PCR reads, yields one record per CDR3 protein. This sample has roughly 400,000 distinct CDR3 sequences; approximately 18% occur once, and the top ten carry 2% to 2.5%. Clinicians diagnosed using symptoms, serum thyroxine, TRAb, thyroid ultrasound and orbital computed tomography.

The sequencing sample was made of peripheral blood. The sequence was collected from an adult woman with stable Graves' hyperthyroidism. The chain joins TRBV4-1 to TRBJ2-7, with D possibly matching TRBD1 (5 bases). The CDR3 protein is CASSPKRGFTSYEQYF. The CDR3 nucleotides read TGCGCCAGCAGCCCAAAAAGGGGCTTTACTTCCTACGAGCAGTACTTC.